What follows are 26 T cell receptor beta chains derived from one specimen sequenced in a study of T cell responses to AZD1222 COVID-19 vaccine. Using immunoSEQ multiplex PCR, the repertoire was profiled, and TCRdb retains in-frame clones only, with some absent. The sample contains under 150,000 clones, roughly nine tenths of which appear only once. The specimen comprised peripheral blood, sampled on day 0 of AZD1222 vaccination. Receptors were obtained from an adult in good health.

Comments on this clone: Additional DNA sequences in this sample encode the identical CDR3. V and J are TRBV7-2 and TRBJ2-3; D gene unclear. Germline assignment: CDR1 SGHTA and CDR2 FQGNSA. V lost 2 bases, J lost 1 base, and 7 bases lay in between. The CDR3 is 14 residues long. The CDR3 region has the DNA TGTGCCAGCAGCTTATACCTGGGCACAGATACGCAGTATTTT. It is translated as CASSLYLGTDTQYF.

The chain is built from TRBV3-1 (or the pseudogene TRBV3-2) and TRBJ1-5; TRBD1 might be the D (6 bases). Germline CDR1 and CDR2: LGHDT and YNNKEL (reference sequence). V was shortened by 1 base and J by 0 bases, with 10 bases between the two germline ends. The CDR3 is 16 amino acids. This CDR3 reads CASSQGTGNSNQPQHF. The CDR3 DNA follows: TGTGCCAGCAGCCAAGGTACAGGGAATAGCAATCAGCCCCAGCATTTT.

This chain joins TRBV29-1 and TRBJ2-1; tentatively, D is TRBD1 or TRBD2 (6 bases each). The CDR3 consists of 13 residues. In germline, CDR1 is SQVTM, CDR2 ANQGSEA. The V gene lost 4 bases and the J gene lost 3 bases, with 10 bases spanning the gap. The CDR3 here is CSVGGAYYNEQFF. CDR3 sequence (DNA): TGCAGCGTTGGGGGGGCGTACTACAATGAGCAGTTCTTC.

The chain links TRBV2 to TRBJ2-7; 9 nucleotides line up with TRBD1. CDR1 is SNHLY and CDR2 is FYNNEI in the germline V gene. V gave up 4 bases and J gave up 5 bases; unmatched junction bases: 6. The CDR3 sequence is 14 residues long. For the CDR3, the DNA is TGTGCCAGCAGTGCCGGGACAGGGAGTAACGAGCAGTACTTC. Amino acid sequence: CASSAGTGSNEQYF.

A single count supports this clone. This chain uses TRBV7-9 with TRBJ2-3; D not certain. The CDR3 loop spans 12 amino acids. V was pared by 3 bases and J by 4 bases, with 5 bases between. Germline CDR1 and CDR2: SEHNR and FQNEAQ (reference sequence). The CDR3 DNA is TGTGCCAGCAGCTTGATCTCAGATACGCAGTATTTT. Protein product: CASSLISDTQYF.

This clone occurred once. The V and J genes are TRBV27 and TRBJ1-1; 7 bases line up with TRBD1. CDR1 is MNHEY, CDR2 SMNVEV, per germline (reference sequence). This CDR3 has 15 residues. After removal of 6 bases from V and 0 bases from J, the junction contained 7 bases not matched to a gene. Here the CDR3 reads CASRARGQLNTEAFF. The CDR3 DNA reads TGTGCCAGCAGGGCAAGGGGACAGCTGAACACTGAAGCTTTCTTT.

In the case of this clone: One end of the junction varies from germline; a read error may be responsible. The chain carries TRBV6-5 and TRBJ2-7, with 13 nucleotides matching TRBD2. The germline gives CDR1 MNHEY, CDR2 SVGAGI. CDR3 length equals 13 residues. The CDR3 reads CASRSTSGRPLNF. In DNA form, the CDR3 reads TGTGCCAGCAGGTCGACTAGCGGGAGGCCCTTGAACTTC.

The chain has TRBV27 and TRBJ1-1; D is undetermined. The V gene's germline CDR1 is MNHEY and CDR2 SMNVEV (reference sequence). V was clipped by 7 bases and J by 0 bases, with 9 bases between them. CDR3 length: 13 residues. The CDR3 protein is CASTSNLNTEAFF. Written as DNA, the CDR3 is TGTGCCAGCACGTCCAATCTGAACACTGAAGCTTTCTTT.

This clone was seen a handful of times. J is TRBJ2-7 and V is TRBV7-9; 7 bases match TRBD2. CDR1 SEHNR and CDR2 FQNEAQ come from the germline V gene (reference sequence). The trim removed 5 bases at V and 6 bases at J, leaving 19 bases unmatched. The CDR3 has 17 residues. In DNA form, the CDR3 reads TGTGCCAGCAGCCTCCCCACTGAGGCGGGAGCCCCCATCGAGCAGTACTTC. Amino acids: CASSLPTEAGAPIEQYF.

V is TRBV25-1 and J is TRBJ1-2, with a tentative D call TRBD1 (5 bases). This CDR3 comprises 15 residues. The V and J ends lost 2 bases and 8 bases respectively, with 18 bases between them. CDR1 and CDR2 from the germline V gene are MGHDK and SYGVNS. CDR3 sequence: CASSEGGGVNFGYTF. The CDR3 nucleotides read TGTGCCAGCAGTGAAGGGGGTGGGGTTAACTTCGGCTACACCTTC.

The chain couples TRBV7-9 to TRBJ2-1, with 7 bases matching TRBD2. Looked up from germline, CDR1 is SEHNR and CDR2 is FQNEAQ (reference sequence). Unmatched junction bases numbered 10, after V lost 5 bases and J lost 6 bases. The CDR3 is made up of 15 amino acids. CDR3 DNA sequence: TGTGCCAGCAGCCGCGATGGGAGGGCTATCAATGAGCAGTTCTTC. Its translation: CASSRDGRAINEQFF.

This clone came up a few times. The chain employs TRBV27 and TRBJ1-6; D possibly corresponds to TRBD1 (5 bases). Germline V gene data show CDR1 as MNHEY and CDR2 as SMNVEV (reference sequence). The V end was cut by 2 bases, the J end by 7 bases, with 12 bases between. The CDR3 is 15 amino acids. The CDR3 here is CASSLQGGRNSPLHF. The CDR3 coding sequence is TGTGCCAGCAGTTTACAGGGTGGAAGGAATTCACCCCTCCACTTT.

The chain is built from TRBV12-1 and TRBJ2-6; the DNA was not compared with TRBD1, the D call given in the table. TRBV12-1 is reported as a pseudogene. This CDR3 contains 17 residues. Here the CDR3 reads CASSSGTGQHGANVLTF. The CDR3 DNA reads TGTGCCAGCAGCTCCGGGACAGGTCAGCATGGGGCCAACGTCCTGACTTTC.

The J gene is TRBJ1-2, the V gene TRBV5-1; D is undetermined. This CDR3 comprises 12 residues. Germline V gene data show CDR1 as SGHRS and CDR2 as YFSETQ. V shed 0 bases and J shed 8 bases, with 8 bases lying between them. In nucleotides, the CDR3 is TGCGCCAGCAGCTTGGGAGGAGAAGGCTACACCTTC. Amino acids: CASSLGGEGYTF. The full variable domain, its missing parts supplied by reference TRBV5-1 and TRBJ1-2, is KAGVTQTPRYLIKTRGQQVTLSCSPISGHRSVSWYQQTPGQGLQFLFEYFSETQRNKGNFPGRFSGRQFSNSRSEMNVSTLELGDSALYLCASSLGGEGYTFGSGTRLTVV.

The rearrangement uses TRBV6-6 and TRBJ1-1; 8 bases match TRBD1. Trimming removed 3 bases from V and 1 base from J; junction bases left unmatched: 4. Per the germline V gene, CDR1 is MNHNY and CDR2 is SVGAGI (reference sequence). The CDR3 consists of 15 residues. The CDR3 reads CASSYSGTGNTEAFF. The CDR3 nucleotides read TGTGCCAGCAGTTATTCCGGGACAGGGAACACTGAAGCTTTCTTT.

The rearrangement joins TRBV2 to TRBJ2-7, with 7 bases identical to TRBD1. CDR3 length equals 16 residues. V trimming: 6 bases; J trimming: 4 bases; junction bases outside the gene matches: 15. CDR1 is SNHLY, CDR2 FYNNEI, per germline. The CDR3 loop reads CASRPLSRDRVYEQYF. CDR3 DNA sequence: TGTGCCAGCAGGCCCCTCAGTAGGGACAGAGTTTACGAGCAGTACTTC.

J is TRBJ2-7 and V is TRBV6-6, with 12 bases fitting TRBD2. This CDR3 has 15 amino acids. With V trimmed by 2 bases and J by 4 bases, 3 bases remained unmatched. The germline V gene encodes CDR1 MNHNY and CDR2 SVGAGI (reference sequence). The CDR3 DNA reads as TGTGCCAGCAGTTACCCGACTAGCGGGAGATACGAGCAGTACTTC. This gives the protein CASSYPTSGRYEQYF.

A few counts support this clone. The chain is built from TRBV5-8 and TRBJ1-2; 7 bases are shared with TRBD1. The V segment lost 2 bases and the J segment 7 bases; nucleotides outside the gene matches: 8. This CDR3 contains 14 residues. Per the germline V gene, CDR1 is SGHTS and CDR2 is YDEGEE. CDR3 region: CASSFSGGARGYTF. For the CDR3, the DNA is TGTGCCAGCAGCTTTTCAGGGGGGGCACGTGGCTACACCTTC. The full variable domain, rest sourced from reference TRBV5-8 and TRBJ1-2, is EAGVTQSPTHLIKTRGQQATLRCSPISGHTSVYWYQQALGLGLQFLLWYDEGEERNRGNFPPRFSGRQFPNYSSELNVNALELEDSALYLCASSFSGGARGYTFGSGTRLTVV.

The chain joins TRBV6-2 or TRBV6-3 to TRBJ2-7, with D hard to call. The V end lost 0 bases, the J end lost 4 bases, and 7 bases lay between the germline ends. The germline V gene has CDR1 MNHEY and CDR2 SVGEGT. This CDR3 is 13 amino acids long. The CDR3 loop is CASSYSRSYEQYF. The CDR3, as DNA: TGTGCCAGCAGTTACTCAAGGAGTTACGAGCAGTACTTC.

This chain joins TRBV19 and TRBJ1-1; TRBD1 matches 8 bases. Germline-derived CDR1 and CDR2 are LNHDA and SQIVND (reference sequence). This CDR3 comprises 13 residues. Trimming at V came to 6 bases and at J to 5 bases, leaving 5 bases not matched to a gene. The DNA for the CDR3 is TGTGCCAGTAGGACAACAGGGGGAACTGAAGCTTTCTTT. It encodes CASRTTGGTEAFF. Drawing the rest from reference TRBV19 and TRBJ1-1, the complete variable domain is DGGITQSPKYLFRKEGQNVTLSCEQNLNHDAMYWYRQDPGQGLRLIYYSQIVNDFQKGDIAEGYSVSREKKESFPLTVTSAQKNPTAFYLCASRTTGGTEAFFGQGTRLTVV.

The genes are TRBV9 and TRBJ1-3; D gene ambiguous. The CDR3 sequence is 16 residues long. Germline lookup yields CDR1 SGDLS and CDR2 YYNGEE. Trimming stripped 0 bases from V and 3 bases from J, with 13 bases between. CDR3 amino acids: CASSVDLHSGGNTIYF. The DNA of the CDR3 is TGTGCCAGCAGCGTAGACTTACACAGTGGTGGAAACACCATATATTTT.

V and J are TRBV9 and TRBJ1-3; perhaps TRBD1 as D (5 bases). V was cut by 2 bases and J by 0 bases, with 15 bases left in between. CDR1 is SGDLS and CDR2 is YYNGEE in the germline V gene. The CDR3 sequence is 17 residues long. The CDR3 sequence is CASSVGGHAASGNTIYF. Here the CDR3 DNA reads TGTGCCAGCAGCGTCGGCGGACATGCGGCCTCTGGAAACACCATATATTTT.

The chain couples TRBV25-1 to TRBJ2-7; perhaps TRBD1 as D (6 bases). The CDR3 spans 15 residues. Germline CDR1 MGHDK, CDR2 SYGVNS. V was clipped by 5 bases and J by 3 bases, with 17 bases between them. The CDR3 nucleotides read TGTGCCAGCAGTAGAGGTAGGGGGATTAGCTACGAGCAGTACTTC. Translating gives CASSRGRGISYEQYF.

The gene calls are TRBV4-1 and TRBJ1-4; D is undetermined. Per the germline V gene, CDR1 is MGHRA and CDR2 is YSYEKL. The CDR3 sequence is 14 residues long. V was clipped by 0 bases and J by 8 bases, with 10 bases between them. The CDR3: CASSQDIPPEKLFF. The CDR3, as DNA: TGCGCCAGCAGCCAAGACATCCCCCCAGAAAAACTGTTTTTT.

The chain combines TRBV29-1 with TRBJ2-7, with TRBD1 as a possible D gene (7 bases). V dropped 6 bases and J dropped 3 bases, with 12 bases sitting between them. Germline V gene lookup returns CDR1 SQVTM and CDR2 ANQGSEA. The CDR3 loop spans 12 amino acids. CDR3 region: CSVGGQLYEQYF. The DNA of the CDR3 is TGCAGCGTGGGGGGACAGCTCTACGAGCAGTACTTC.

This chain's CDR3 is CASRYFTGELFF. In DNA, the CDR3 is TGTGCCAGCAGGTACTTTACCGGGGAGCTGTTTTTT. J is TRBJ2-2 and V is TRBV28; no firm D call. The germline CDR1 and CDR2 sequences are MDHEN and SYDVKM. The germline V and J ends were trimmed by 6 bases and 5 bases, with 7 bases remaining between them. The CDR3 runs to 12 residues. The whole variable domain, filled in from reference TRBV28 and TRBJ2-2, reads DVKVTQSSRYLVKRTGEKVFLECVQDMDHENMFWYRQDPGLGLRLIYFSYDVKMKEKGDIPEGYSVSREKKERFSLILESASTNQTSMYLCASRYFTGELFFGEGSRLTVL.